The clone carrying this T cell receptor (beta chain) appeared many times. This specimen comes from a study of neurological immune-mediated disorders. TCRdb recomputed calls from the 5' RACE reads with MiXCR, one row per CDR3 protein. The table has around 67,000 distinct CDR3 sequences, approximately 5.2% seen once. Preparation of the unsorted libraries drew on 2 million PBMCs stored at -80 C. This CDR3 has 16 residues. Sequencing was carried out using PBMCs. The genes are TRBV21-1 and TRBJ1-2. TRBV21-1 is reported as a pseudogene. The receptor's source is a man younger than 30 with multiple sclerosis. CDR3 residues: CASPNKREPSNYGYTF. As DNA, the CDR3 is TGTGCCAGCCCTAACAAAAGGGAGCCATCTAACTATGGCTACACCTTC.